The clone carrying this TCR beta chain was picked up a small number of times. The entry originates in a study of beta chain features in type 1 diabetes. What was sequenced were expressed TCRB transcripts, since all of the isolated RNA had been reverse transcribed. Profiling relied on immunoSEQ multiplex PCR, and the TCRdb table lists in-frame clones only, not all of them. This sample has under 900,000 clones, with roughly 17% found just once. The sample consisted of naive CD4+ T cells from blood. This clonotype was sampled from a woman younger than 30 in good health.

In nucleotides, the CDR3 is TGCAGCGTTGGACAGGGCGGCTATGGCTACACCTTC. Its protein is CSVGQGGYGYTF. V usage is TRBV29-1 and J usage is TRBJ1-2, with 7 bases lining up with TRBD1. The CDR3 loop spans 12 amino acids. J was trimmed by 4 bases and V by 4 bases; bases with no gene match: 3. Germline V gene data show CDR1 as SQVTM and CDR2 as ANQGSEA.